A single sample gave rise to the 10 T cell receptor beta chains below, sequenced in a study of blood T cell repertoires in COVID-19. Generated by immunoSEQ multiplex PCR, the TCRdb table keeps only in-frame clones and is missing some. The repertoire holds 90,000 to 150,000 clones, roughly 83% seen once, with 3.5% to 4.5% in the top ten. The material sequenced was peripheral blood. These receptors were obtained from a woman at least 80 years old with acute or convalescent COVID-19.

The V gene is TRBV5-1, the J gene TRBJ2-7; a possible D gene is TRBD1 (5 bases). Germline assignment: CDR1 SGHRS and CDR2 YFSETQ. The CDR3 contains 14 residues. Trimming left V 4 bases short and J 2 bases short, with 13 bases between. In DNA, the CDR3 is TGCGCCAGCAGCCCGAGAGAAGGGGCCTACGAGCAGTACTTC. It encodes CASSPREGAYEQYF. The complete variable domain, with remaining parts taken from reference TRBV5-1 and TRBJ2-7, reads KAGVTQTPRYLIKTRGQQVTLSCSPISGHRSVSWYQQTPGQGLQFLFEYFSETQRNKGNFPGRFSGRQFSNSRSEMNVSTLELGDSALYLCASSPREGAYEQYFGPGTRLTVT.

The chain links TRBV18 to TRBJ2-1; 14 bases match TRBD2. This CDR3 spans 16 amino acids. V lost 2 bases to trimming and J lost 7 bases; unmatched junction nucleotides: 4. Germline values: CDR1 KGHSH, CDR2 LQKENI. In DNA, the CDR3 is TGTGCCAGCTCACCAGGGACTAGCGGGAGTTATAATGAGCAGTTCTTC. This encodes CASSPGTSGSYNEQFF.

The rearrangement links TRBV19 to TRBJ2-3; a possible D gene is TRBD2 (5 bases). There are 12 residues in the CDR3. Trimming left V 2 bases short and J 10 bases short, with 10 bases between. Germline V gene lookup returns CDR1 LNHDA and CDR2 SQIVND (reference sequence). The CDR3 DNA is TGTGCCAGTAGTATATTCAGCGGACCGCAGTATTTT. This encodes CASSIFSGPQYF.

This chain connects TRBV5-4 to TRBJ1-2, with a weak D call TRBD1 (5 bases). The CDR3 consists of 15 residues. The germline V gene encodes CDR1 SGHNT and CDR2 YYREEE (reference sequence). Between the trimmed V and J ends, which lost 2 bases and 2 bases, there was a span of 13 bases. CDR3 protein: CASSFGLQENYGYTF. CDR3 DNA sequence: TGTGCCAGCAGCTTCGGTTTACAGGAGAACTATGGCTACACCTTC.

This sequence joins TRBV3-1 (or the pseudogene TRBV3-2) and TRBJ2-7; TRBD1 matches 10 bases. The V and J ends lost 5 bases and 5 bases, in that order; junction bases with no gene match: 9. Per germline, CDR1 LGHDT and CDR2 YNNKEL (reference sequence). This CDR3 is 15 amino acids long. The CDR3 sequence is CASSFVGQGVDEQYF. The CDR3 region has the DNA TGTGCCAGCAGCTTCGTAGGACAGGGGGTCGACGAGCAGTACTTC.

As DNA, the CDR3 is TGCGCCAGCAGCTTGAGCGGGAGTGATACCGGGGAGCTGTTTTTT. Residues: CASSLSGSDTGELFF. The J gene is TRBJ2-2, the V gene TRBV5-1; 8 nucleotides line up with TRBD2. The V gene's germline CDR1 is SGHRS and CDR2 YFSETQ. This CDR3 is 15 amino acids long. Germline trimming cut 1 base from V and 5 bases from J; bases unmatched to any gene: 4.

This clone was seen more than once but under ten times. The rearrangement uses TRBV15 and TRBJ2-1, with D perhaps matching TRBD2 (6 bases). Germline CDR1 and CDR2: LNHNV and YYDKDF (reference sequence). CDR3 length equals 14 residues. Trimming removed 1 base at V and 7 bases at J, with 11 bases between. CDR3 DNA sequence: TGTGCCACCAGCAGAGGCGGGAATGGGAATGAGCAGTTCTTC. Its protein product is CATSRGGNGNEQFF.

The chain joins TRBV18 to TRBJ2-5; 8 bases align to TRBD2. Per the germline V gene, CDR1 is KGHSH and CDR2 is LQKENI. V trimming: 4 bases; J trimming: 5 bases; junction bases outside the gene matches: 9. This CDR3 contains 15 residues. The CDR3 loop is CASSRAGRETETQYF. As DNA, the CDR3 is TGTGCCAGCTCACGAGCCGGGAGGGAGACGGAGACCCAGTACTTC.

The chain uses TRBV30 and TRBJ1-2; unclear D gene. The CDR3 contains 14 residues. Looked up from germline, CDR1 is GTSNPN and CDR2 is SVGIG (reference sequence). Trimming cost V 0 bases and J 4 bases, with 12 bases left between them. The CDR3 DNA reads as TGTGCCTGGAGTGTTGGAGTTAGTGGCTATGGCTACACCTTC. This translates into CAWSVGVSGYGYTF.

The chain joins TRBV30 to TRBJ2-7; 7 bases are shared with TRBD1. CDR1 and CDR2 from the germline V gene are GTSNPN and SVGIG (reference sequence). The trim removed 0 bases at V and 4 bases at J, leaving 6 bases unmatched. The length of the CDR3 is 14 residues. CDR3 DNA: TGTGCCTGGAGTGTAAAAGGGGGCGGATACGAGCAGTACTTC. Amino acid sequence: CAWSVKGGGYEQYF.